A selection of T cell receptor beta chains follows, all from one sample in a study of blood T cell repertoires in COVID-19. The repertoire was sequenced with immunoSEQ multiplex PCR; TCRdb's copy has only in-frame clones and lacks some. The profile shows fewer than 80,000 clones, 90% of them singletons. The material sequenced was peripheral blood. Receptor source: a man in his fifties with acute or convalescent COVID-19. The conserved cysteine and the conserved F or W are not part of the CDR3 here. Clone size is not always given. Where it is, it says once, few, many or a class for expanded clones.

v_gene	j_gene	abundance	CDR3aa
TRBV5-1	TRBJ2-7	-	ASSTDRVGEQY
TRBV19	TRBJ2-7	few	ASSLGLVREQY
TRBV5-1	TRBJ2-7	-	ASSLVAGYEQY
TRBV15	TRBJ2-1	once	ATSKLAGVTANEQF
TRBV19	TRBJ2-3	-	ASRGLGTDTQY
TRBV11-2	TRBJ2-1	-	ASSLHSGSGYNEQF
TRBV19	TRBJ2-1	-	ASSIRTSDTNEQF
TRBV19	TRBJ2-1	-	ASSKGLYNEQF
TRBV12-3/TRBV12-4	TRBJ2-1	-	ASSFGEYNEQF
TRBV30	TRBJ1-2	-	AGREGGYT
TRBV6-6	TRBJ1-6	-	ASKEGVDNSPLH
TRBV10-1	TRBJ2-5	few	ASSESGGPGKTQY
TRBV5-1	TRBJ2-7	-	ASSLAGTSYEQY
TRBV11-2	TRBJ1-1	-	ASSLTGSGAF
TRBV20-1	TRBJ2-4	-	SASFQGATKNIQY
TRBV4-3	TRBJ2-3	-	ASSRERGGQDTQY
TRBV5-1	TRBJ1-3	-	ASSSGTGGNTIY
TRBV19	TRBJ1-1	once	ASSPGQANTEAF
TRBV3-1/TRBV3-2	TRBJ2-3	-	ASSPGTSGASTDTQY
TRBV19	TRBJ2-6	-	ASSTQGSGANVLT
TRBV12-5	TRBJ1-2	-	ASGLGQGDDCYT
TRBV11-2	TRBJ2-3	-	ASSERLYTQY
TRBV19	TRBJ2-4	-	ASSPSGRELAKNIQY
TRBV6-5	TRBJ1-2	-	ASRTGGQGDYGYT
TRBV11-3	TRBJ2-2	-	ASSLFLAGGTGELF
TRBV5-1	TRBJ1-3	few	ASSLAYRGSGNTIY
TRBV27	TRBJ2-1	-	ASRQGLAGGLYNEQF
TRBV7-9	TRBJ1-1	-	ASREGQMNTEAF
TRBV5-6	TRBJ1-1	-	ASSFPGDYTEAF
TRBV6-6	TRBJ1-6	-	ASSYSGRRADSPLH
TRBV5-6	TRBJ2-3	once	ASSRAVDRGPTDTQY
TRBV5-1	TRBJ1-2	-	ASSLERLSDGYT
TRBV5-5	TRBJ1-1	-	ASSLAEPEAF
TRBV29-1	TRBJ2-1	-	SVVATQQF
TRBV24-1	TRBJ2-7	-	ASSYYEQY
TRBV19	TRBJ1-4	-	ASSMITGGTNEKLF
TRBV6-5	TRBJ2-3	-	ASSYPAGSTDTQY
TRBV4-2	TRBJ2-4	once	ASSQEGQGTTQGNIQY
TRBV30	TRBJ2-3	-	AWSYGTGSDTQY
TRBV6-6	TRBJ1-4	-	ASSLTAPTSVTNEKLF
TRBV6-1	TRBJ2-3	-	ASSEGRSTDTQY
TRBV5-5	TRBJ2-1	once	ASSTSRDNEQF